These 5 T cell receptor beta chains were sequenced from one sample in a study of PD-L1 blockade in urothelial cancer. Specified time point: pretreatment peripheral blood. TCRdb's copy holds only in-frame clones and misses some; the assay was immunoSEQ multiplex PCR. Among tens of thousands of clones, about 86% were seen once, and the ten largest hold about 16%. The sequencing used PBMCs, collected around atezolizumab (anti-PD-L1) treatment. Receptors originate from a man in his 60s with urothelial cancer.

CDR3: CASSSGTGDLKLFF. CDR3 DNA: TGTGCCAGCAGCTCCGGGACAGGAGATCTGAAACTGTTTTTT. The chain has TRBV7-2 and TRBJ1-4; 8 bases are shared with TRBD1. Germline CDR1 is SGHTA and CDR2 is FQGNSA. V shed 4 bases, J shed 11 bases, and the junction held 9 bases outside the gene matches. This CDR3 spans 14 amino acids. Full variable domain (missing parts from reference TRBV7-2 and TRBJ1-4): GAGVSQSPSNKVTEKGKDVELRCDPISGHTALYWYRQSLGQGLEFLIYFQGNSAPDKSGLPSDRFSAERTGGSVSTLTIQRTQQEDSAVYLCASSSGTGDLKLFFGSGTQLSVL.

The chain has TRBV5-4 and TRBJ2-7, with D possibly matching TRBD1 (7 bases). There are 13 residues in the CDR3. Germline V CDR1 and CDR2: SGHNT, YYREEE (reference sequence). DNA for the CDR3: TGTGCATTGCGGCAGGGGGGCTCCTACGAGCAGTACTTC. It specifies CALRQGGSYEQYF. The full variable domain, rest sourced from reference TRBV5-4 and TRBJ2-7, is ETGVTQSPTHLIKTRGQQVTLRCSSQSGHNTVSWYQQALGQGPQFIFQYYREEENGRGNFPPRFSGLQFPNYSSELNVNALELDDSALYLCALRQGGSYEQYFGPGTRLTVT.

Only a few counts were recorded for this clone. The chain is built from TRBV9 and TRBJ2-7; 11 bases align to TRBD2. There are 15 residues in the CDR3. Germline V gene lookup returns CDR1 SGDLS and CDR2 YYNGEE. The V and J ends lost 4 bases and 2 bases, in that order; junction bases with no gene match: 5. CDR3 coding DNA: TGTGCCAGCAGCCCGGGACTAGCGGTTACCTACGAGCAGTACTTC. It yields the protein CASSPGLAVTYEQYF.

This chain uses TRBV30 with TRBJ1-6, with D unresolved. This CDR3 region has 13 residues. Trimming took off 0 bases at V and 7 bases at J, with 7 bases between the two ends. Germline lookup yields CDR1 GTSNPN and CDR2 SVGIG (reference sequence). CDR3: CAWSVTGNSPLHF. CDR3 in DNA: TGTGCCTGGAGTGTAACGGGGAATTCACCCCTCCACTTT. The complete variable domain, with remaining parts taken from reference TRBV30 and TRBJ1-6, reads SQTIHQWPATLVQPVGSPLSLECTVEGTSNPNLYWYRQAAGRGLQLLFYSVGIGQISSEVPQNLSASRPQDRQFILSSKKLLLSDSGFYLCAWSVTGNSPLHFGNGTRLTVT.

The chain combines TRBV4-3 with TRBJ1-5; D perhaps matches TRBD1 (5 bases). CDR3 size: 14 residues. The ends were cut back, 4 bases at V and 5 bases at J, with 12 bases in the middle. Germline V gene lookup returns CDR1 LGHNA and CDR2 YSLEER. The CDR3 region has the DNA TGCGCCAGCAGCCCCGGGACTGGGGATCAGCCCCAGCATTTT. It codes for CASSPGTGDQPQHF.